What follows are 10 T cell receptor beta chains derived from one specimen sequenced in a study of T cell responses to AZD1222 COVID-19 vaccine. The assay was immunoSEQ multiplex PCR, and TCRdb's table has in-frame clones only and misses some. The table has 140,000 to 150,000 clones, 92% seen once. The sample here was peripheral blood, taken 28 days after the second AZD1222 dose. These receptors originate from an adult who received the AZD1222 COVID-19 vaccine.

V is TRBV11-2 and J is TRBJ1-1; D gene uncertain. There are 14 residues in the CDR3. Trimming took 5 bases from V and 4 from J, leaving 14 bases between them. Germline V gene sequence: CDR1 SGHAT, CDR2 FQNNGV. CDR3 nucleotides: TGTGCCAGCAGCCCCCCGTGGCGAGGCACTGAAGCTTTCTTT. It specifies CASSPPWRGTEAFF.

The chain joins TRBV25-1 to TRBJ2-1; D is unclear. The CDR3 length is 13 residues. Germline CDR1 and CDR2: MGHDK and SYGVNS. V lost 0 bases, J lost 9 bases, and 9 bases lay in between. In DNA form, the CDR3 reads TGTGCCAGCAGTGAATATGGCGCCGGTGAGCAGTTCTTC. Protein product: CASSEYGAGEQFF.

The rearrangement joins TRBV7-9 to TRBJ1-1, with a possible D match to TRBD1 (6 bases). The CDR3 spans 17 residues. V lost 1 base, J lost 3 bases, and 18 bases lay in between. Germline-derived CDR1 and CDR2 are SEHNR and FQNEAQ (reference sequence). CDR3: CASSLGAQTGGDTEAFF. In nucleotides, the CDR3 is TGTGCCAGCAGCTTAGGGGCCCAGACAGGTGGCGACACTGAAGCTTTCTTT.

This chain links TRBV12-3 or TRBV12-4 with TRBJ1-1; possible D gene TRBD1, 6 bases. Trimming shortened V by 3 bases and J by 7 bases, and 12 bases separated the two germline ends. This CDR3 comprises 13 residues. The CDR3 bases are TGTGCCAGCAGTTTTGAAACAGGGTTTGAAGCTTTCTTT. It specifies CASSFETGFEAFF.

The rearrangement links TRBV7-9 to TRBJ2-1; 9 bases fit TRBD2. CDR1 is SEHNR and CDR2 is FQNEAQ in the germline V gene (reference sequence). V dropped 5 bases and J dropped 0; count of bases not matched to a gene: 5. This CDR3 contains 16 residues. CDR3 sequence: CASSLSGSRSYNEQFF. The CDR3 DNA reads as TGTGCCAGCAGCCTTAGCGGGAGCCGCTCCTACAATGAGCAGTTCTTC.

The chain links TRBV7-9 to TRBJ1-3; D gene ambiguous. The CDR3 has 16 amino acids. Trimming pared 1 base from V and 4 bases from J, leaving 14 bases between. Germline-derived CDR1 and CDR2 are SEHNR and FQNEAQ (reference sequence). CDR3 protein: CASSLEGTMGGNTIYF. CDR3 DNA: TGTGCCAGCAGCTTAGAGGGCACCATGGGGGGAAACACCATATATTTT.

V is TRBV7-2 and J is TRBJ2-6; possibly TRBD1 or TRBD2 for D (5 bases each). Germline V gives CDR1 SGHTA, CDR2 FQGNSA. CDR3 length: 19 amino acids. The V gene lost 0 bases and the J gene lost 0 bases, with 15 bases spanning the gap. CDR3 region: CASSLALGTPSSGANVLTF. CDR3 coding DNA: TGTGCCAGCAGCTTAGCGCTAGGGACGCCAAGCTCTGGGGCCAACGTCCTGACTTTC. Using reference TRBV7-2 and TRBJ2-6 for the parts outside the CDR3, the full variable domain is GAGVSQSPSNKVTEKGKDVELRCDPISGHTALYWYRQSLGQGLEFLIYFQGNSAPDKSGLPSDRFSAERTGGSVSTLTIQRTQQEDSAVYLCASSLALGTPSSGANVLTFGAGSRLTVL.

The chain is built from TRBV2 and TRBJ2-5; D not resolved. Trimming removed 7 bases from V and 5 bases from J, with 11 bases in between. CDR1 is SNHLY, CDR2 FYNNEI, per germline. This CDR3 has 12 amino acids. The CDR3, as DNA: TGTGCCAGCAATATTGGTGTGGAGACCCAGTACTTC. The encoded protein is CASNIGVETQYF.

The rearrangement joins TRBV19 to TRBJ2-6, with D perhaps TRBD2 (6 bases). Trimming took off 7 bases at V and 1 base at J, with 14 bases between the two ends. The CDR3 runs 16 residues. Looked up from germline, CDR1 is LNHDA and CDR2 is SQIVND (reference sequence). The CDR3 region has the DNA TGTGCCAGTAACCCGGGTGGGAGGTCTGGGGCCAACGTCCTGACTTTC. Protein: CASNPGGRSGANVLTF.

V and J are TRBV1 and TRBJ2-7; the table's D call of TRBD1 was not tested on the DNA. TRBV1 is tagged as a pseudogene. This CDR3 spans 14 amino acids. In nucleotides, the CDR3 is TGCACCAGCAGCCAATCCGACAGGGTCAACGAGCAGTACTTC. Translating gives CTSSQSDRVNEQYF.